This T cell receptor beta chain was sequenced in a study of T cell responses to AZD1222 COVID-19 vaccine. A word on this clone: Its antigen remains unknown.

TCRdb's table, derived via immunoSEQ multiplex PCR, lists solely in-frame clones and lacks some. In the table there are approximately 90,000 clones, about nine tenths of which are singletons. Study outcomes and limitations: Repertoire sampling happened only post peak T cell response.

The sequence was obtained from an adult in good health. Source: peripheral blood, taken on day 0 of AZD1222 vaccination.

CDR3 region: CASSPGRDSYSPLHF. The CDR3 DNA reads TGTGCCAGCTCACCAGGGCGGGACAGCTATTCACCCCTCCACTTT. The chain has TRBV18 and TRBJ1-6; 7 bases agree with TRBD1. The trim removed 2 bases at V and 8 bases at J, leaving 6 bases unmatched. Germline V gives CDR1 KGHSH, CDR2 LQKENI. The length of the CDR3 is 15 residues.